This T cell receptor (beta chain) comes out of a study of T cell repertoires in cytomegalovirus infection. On the study more broadly: Public TCR beta signatures indicated both CMV infection and matching HLA type.

In TCRdb, the reads were re-called with MiXCR into one record per CDR3 protein. The table shows about 700,000 distinct CDR3 sequences, with 30% to 35% occurring only once. Concerning this clonotype: Its antigen is unidentified.

The length of the CDR3 is 14 residues. In germline, CDR1 is ENHRY, CDR2 SYGVKD. The V and J ends lost 10 bases and 0 bases respectively, with 13 bases between them. This chain uses TRBV10-3 with TRBJ1-5, with D unclear. The specimen was cultured PBMCs, collected from culture after CMV antigen stimulation. This receptor was identified in a human donor in good health (CMV status not recorded). Some clones in this sample may be carry-over from other donors' samples. The CDR3 bases are TGTGCCACTTTTGACGGATATAGCAATCAGCCCCAGCATTTT. It encodes CATFDGYSNQPQHF.